These T cell receptor beta chains were read from a single sample in a study of cytomegalovirus exposure and HLA in healthy donors. Assay used: immunoSEQ multiplex PCR; TCRdb lists only in-frame clones, some missing. The repertoire holds about 130,000 clones, 76% seen once, with 3% to 3.5% in the top ten. The sample comprised PBMCs. These receptors originate from a man between 35 and 55 years old in good health and CMV-seronegative. CDR3s leave out the opening cysteine and the closing phenylalanine or tryptophan.

j_call,v_call,cdr3_length,cdr3_aa
TRBJ2-7,TRBV19,14,ASSPEGESSSYEQY
TRBJ2-7,TRBV6-1,12,ASSEVGHLLEQY
TRBJ2-7,TRBV29-1,14,SVEDRRLQGAGEQY
TRBJ2-7,TRBV6-1,13,ASSEGGQGGREQY
TRBJ2-7,TRBV9,11,ASSVAGSYEQY
TRBJ2-3,TRBV7-3,14,ASSLKVAGATDTQY
TRBJ2-7,TRBV4-1,10,ASGGSGYEQY
TRBJ2-6,TRBV5-1,17,ASSLGPDSGRSGANVLT
TRBJ2-7,TRBV5-4,13,ASSLGGGPSYEQY
TRBJ1-1,TRBV23-1,12,ASSDSLRGTEAF
TRBJ1-1,TRBV29-1,10,SVVGMPTEAF
TRBJ2-1,TRBV29-1,11,SVGTGGYNEQF
TRBJ2-7,TRBV28,13,ASRFPGLGAYEQY
TRBJ2-7,TRBV9,15,ASSGGLAGGSLYEQY
TRBJ1-2,TRBV4-3,16,ASSQEKILGGIFYGYT
TRBJ2-4,TRBV25-1,15,ASSDIPTGQGANIQY
TRBJ1-2,TRBV9,13,ASSSPDRAAYGYT
TRBJ2-5,TRBV6-5,11,ASKIGGGETQY
TRBJ2-2,TRBV4-1,15,ASSQPVTGWETGELF
TRBJ1-5,TRBV6-5,13,ASRANRGLGQPQH
TRBJ1-1,TRBV6-5,14,ASSYSNSGEGTEAF
TRBJ2-3,TRBV19,13,ASRDRFTSTDTQY
TRBJ2-4,TRBV11-2,11,ASSLGQLNIQY
TRBJ2-4,TRBV14,10,ASSHSKNIQY
TRBJ2-3,TRBV4-1,13,ASSQTPLSLDTQY
TRBJ2-6,TRBV30,12,AWRFSLGANVLT
TRBJ1-2,TRBV5-8,12,ASSLIPGAYGYT
TRBJ1-6,TRBV19,14,ASSRTGQVYNSPLH
TRBJ1-1,TRBV5-4,10,ASSPTGYEAF